A selection of T cell receptor beta chains follows, all from one sample in a study of blood T cells in healthy people across ages. TCRdb fed the 5' RACE reads into MiXCR, producing one record per CDR3 protein. Among 1.2 million to 1.5 million distinct CDR3 sequences listed, around two fifths were seen once. The source material was blood. These receptors all come from a woman between 18 and 30 years old in good health. The CDR3 runs from the conserved cysteine through the conserved F or W. Fields, in order: J gene, D gene, clone size, V gene, CDR3 DNA, CDR3 protein. D genes are given only for firm matches. Clone size appears in some rows only: once, few, many, or a class for an expanded clone.

TRBJ2-2	TRBD2	.	TRBV10-3	TGTGCCATCAGTGAGTCCACTAGCGTTGACACCGGGGAGCTGTTTTTT	CAISESTSVDTGELFF
TRBJ2-1	.	.	TRBV5-1	TGCGCCAGCAGCTTGAGGCCTAGCTGTAACAATGAGCAGTTCTTT	CASSLRPSCNNEQFF
TRBJ2-2	.	few	TRBV20-1	TGCAGTGCTCCGAACACCGGGGAGCTGTTTTTT	CSAPNTGELFF
TRBJ2-7	.	many	TRBV7-6	TGTGCCAGCAGCCCAGCCGGGACGGCCTACGAGCAGTACTTC	CASSPAGTAYEQYF
TRBJ1-2	.	few	TRBV6-5	TGTGCCAGCAGTTACTCTATATTCTCAGGGTTAGCTAACTATGGTTACACCTTC	CASSYSIFSGLANYGYTF
TRBJ1-6	.	few	TRBV7-2	TGTGCCAGCAGCTTAATGGGATCACCCCTCCACTTT	CASSLMGSPLHF
TRBJ2-3	.	once	TRBV5-5	TGTGCCAGCAGCGTCAGCTACGCTAGCACAGAGACGCAGTATTTT	CASSVSYASTETQYF
TRBJ1-2	TRBD1	.	TRBV4-1	TGCGCCAGCAGCCACCAGGGACAGGGGGCGCGGGGCTACACCTTC	CASSHQGQGARGYTF
TRBJ2-7	.	few	TRBV14	TGTGCCAGCAGCCGAGGTAATGGGGAGACCTACGAGCAGTACTTC	CASSRGNGETYEQYF
TRBJ1-2	.	.	TRBV3-1	TGTGCCAGCAGCCAAGATCTCGGCAGCTTCTATGGCTACACCTTC	CASSQDLGSFYGYTF
TRBJ2-7	.	.	TRBV3-1	TGTGCCAGCAGCCAAGAATGGTCTAGCCCAAACAATGAGCAGTACTTC	CASSQEWSSPNNEQYF
TRBJ2-3	TRBD2	.	TRBV7-7	TGTGCCAGCAGCTTAAGCGCGCTAGCGGGAGGTCCAAGCACAGATACGCAGTATTTT	CASSLSALAGGPSTDTQYF
TRBJ2-3	.	few	TRBV27	TGTGCCAGCAGGCCACTGACAGGACAAACAGATACGCAGTATTTT	CASRPLTGQTDTQYF
TRBJ2-5	TRBD2	few	TRBV20-1	TGCAGTGCTAGAACTAGCGGGAAAGGGACCCAGTACTTC	CSARTSGKGTQYF
TRBJ2-7	.	.	TRBV7-7	TGTGCCAGCAGCTTAGTCAGGAAAGAGGCATTCGGCTACGAGCAGTACTTC	CASSLVRKEAFGYEQYF
TRBJ2-1	TRBD2	.	TRBV19	TGTGCCAGTAGTACCATCGCGGGAGGGCCGGACAATGAGCAGTTCTTC	CASSTIAGGPDNEQFF
TRBJ2-3	.	.	TRBV3-1	TGTGCCAGCAGCCTCATAAATAGGGATACGCAGTATTTT	CASSLINRDTQYF
TRBJ1-6	TRBD1	.	TRBV20-1	TGCAGTGCTAGTGTCACAGGGGATTCACCCCTCCACTTT	CSASVTGDSPLHF
TRBJ1-3	.	.	TRBV7-2	TGTGCCAGCAGCTGGCCAGGGGTATCTGGAAACACCATATATTTT	CASSWPGVSGNTIYF
TRBJ2-1	TRBD2	.	TRBV5-1	TGCGCCAGCAGCCCCAGCGGGGGGGAATACAATGAGCAGTTCTTC	CASSPSGGEYNEQFF
TRBJ1-2	.	.	TRBV6-1	TGTGCCAGCAGTGGACAGCAAGCTAACTATGGCTACACCTTC	CASSGQQANYGYTF
TRBJ2-7	TRBD2	few	TRBV29-1	TGCAGCGTTGGTCTCGCGGGAGGGCCCTACGAGCAGTACTTC	CSVGLAGGPYEQYF
TRBJ1-6	TRBD1	.	TRBV25-1	TGTGCCAGCAGGGGGGGGACAGGGCCTTCACCCCTCCACTTT	CASRGGTGPSPLHF
TRBJ2-2	.	.	TRBV7-3	TGTGCCAGCAGCCCAGGAGCCCGATCGTCTTATTCGAACACCGGGGAGCTGTTTTTT	CASSPGARSSYSNTGELFF
TRBJ2-3	.	few	TRBV9	TGTGCCAGCAGCCCTAACCCACTCACAGATACGCAGTATTTT	CASSPNPLTDTQYF
TRBJ2-7	.	.	TRBV24-1	TGTGCCACCAGTGATTCCGGATACCAGCAGTACTTC	CATSDSGYQQYF
TRBJ2-7	.	.	TRBV15	TGTGCCACCAGCGGAGCACAGACCTACGAGCAGTACTTC	CATSGAQTYEQYF
TRBJ2-1	.	.	TRBV11-3	TGTGCCAGCAGCGCCCGGGACACTGAGCAGTTCTTC	CASSARDTEQFF
TRBJ2-2	.	few	TRBV6-6	TGTGCCAGCAAGGGCACCGCGAACACCGGGGAGCTGTTTTTT	CASKGTANTGELFF
TRBJ1-1	.	.	TRBV24-1	TGTGCCACCGCTACAAGGAGAGCTTTCTTT	CATATRRAFF
TRBJ2-7	TRBD2	once	TRBV9	TGTGCCAGCAGCTGGGGACTAGCGGGAGAGGAGACCCTGTACTTC	CASSWGLAGEETLYF
TRBJ2-4	.	few	TRBV20-1	TGCAGTGCCCGAATCCAAACCAAAAACATTCAGTACTTC	CSARIQTKNIQYF
TRBJ1-2	.	.	TRBV25-1	TGTGCCAGCAGTGACAGGGCTGGCTACACCTTC	CASSDRAGYTF
TRBJ1-2	TRBD1	few	TRBV6-5	TGTGCCAGCACCGGACAGGGGTCTGGCTACACCTTC	CASTGQGSGYTF
TRBJ2-3	.	.	TRBV27	TGTGCCAGCACCCCGACAGGCTCCGGGAGGCCTGGTATCAGTACGCAGTATTTT	CASTPTGSGRPGISTQYF
TRBJ2-5	TRBD1	few	TRBV2	TGTGCCAGCAGTTTCACAGGGGATGAGACCCAGTACTTC	CASSFTGDETQYF
TRBJ2-1	TRBD1	.	TRBV18	TGTACCAGCTCACCATCGAATACAGGGGACTCCTACAATGAGCAGTTCTTC	CTSSPSNTGDSYNEQFF
TRBJ1-1	.	.	TRBV3-1	TGTGCCAGCAGCCAAGCGTACCCCGGAACGTATCCAGAAGAAGCTTTCTTT	CASSQAYPGTYPEEAFF
TRBJ1-2	.	few	TRBV12-3/TRBV12-4	TGTGCCAGCAGTTCGCCTCAAGGCAATGTCTATGGCTACACCTTC	CASSSPQGNVYGYTF
TRBJ2-7	TRBD1	few	TRBV28	TGTGCCAGCACCAAGACCGGGACAGGGTCCTACGAGCAGTACTTC	CASTKTGTGSYEQYF
TRBJ2-3	.	.	TRBV29-1	TGCAGCGTTGATCTAGTGGGAGTAGCTGCGCAGTATTTT	CSVDLVGVAAQYF
TRBJ2-1	.	.	TRBV19	TGTGCCAGTAGTATATACCCCTTGGCTGGTGAGCAGTTCTTC	CASSIYPLAGEQFF
TRBJ2-1	TRBD2	.	TRBV19	TGTGCCAGTAGAACGACTAGCGGGAAATCCTACAATGAGCAGTTCTTC	CASRTTSGKSYNEQFF
TRBJ2-7	.	once	TRBV20-1	TGCAGTGCTAGCATGGAACCGAGCGAGCAGTACTTC	CSASMEPSEQYF
TRBJ2-7	.	.	TRBV18	TGTGCCGGCTCACAGGCGGGACATCGGGTCGGCGAGCAGTACTTC	CAGSQAGHRVGEQYF
TRBJ1-2	.	few	TRBV7-9	TGTGCCAGCAGCCAGGGACCGACTGAAGATCCTGGCTACACCTTC	CASSQGPTEDPGYTF
TRBJ2-3	.	.	TRBV12-3/TRBV12-4	TGTGCCAGCAGCCTGATCCCACACACAGATACGCAGTATTTT	CASSLIPHTDTQYF
TRBJ2-7	.	once	TRBV28	TGTGCCAGCAGGTGGGGAGACAGTGGATCCCAGTACTTC	CASRWGDSGSQYF
TRBJ2-4	.	.	TRBV2	TGTGCCAGTGGGTTGGTTGGGACCCCTCCCAATGAGCAGTACTTC	CASGLVGTPPNEQYF
TRBJ2-7	.	few	TRBV4-1	TGCGCCAGCAGCCTCAACTTCCTTCAGGGAGACGAGCAGTACTTC	CASSLNFLQGDEQYF
TRBJ2-7	TRBD2	.	TRBV6-1	TGTGCCAGCAGGGCTTCCCTCGGGACTAGCGGGGCCTACGAGCAGTACTTC	CASRASLGTSGAYEQYF
TRBJ1-2	.	.	TRBV29-1	TGCAGCGTCTACGGACCGGGACAAGCTAACTATGGCTACACCTTC	CSVYGPGQANYGYTF
TRBJ2-1	.	.	TRBV5-1	TGCGCCAGCAGCTTGGAGGGGTCCTTGGATGAGCAGTTCTTC	CASSLEGSLDEQFF